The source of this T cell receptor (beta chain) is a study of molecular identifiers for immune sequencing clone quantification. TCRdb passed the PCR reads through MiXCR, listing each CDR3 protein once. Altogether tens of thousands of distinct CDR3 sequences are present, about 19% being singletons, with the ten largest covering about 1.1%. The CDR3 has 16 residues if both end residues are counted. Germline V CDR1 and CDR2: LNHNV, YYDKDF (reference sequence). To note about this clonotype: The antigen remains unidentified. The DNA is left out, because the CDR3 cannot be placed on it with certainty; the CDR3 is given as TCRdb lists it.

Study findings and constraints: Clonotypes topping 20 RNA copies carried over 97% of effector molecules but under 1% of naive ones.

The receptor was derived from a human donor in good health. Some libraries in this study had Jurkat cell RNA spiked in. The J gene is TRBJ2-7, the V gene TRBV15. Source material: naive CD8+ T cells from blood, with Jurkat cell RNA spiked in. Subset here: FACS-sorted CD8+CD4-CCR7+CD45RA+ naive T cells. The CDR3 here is CATSRDVGIGIYERYF.